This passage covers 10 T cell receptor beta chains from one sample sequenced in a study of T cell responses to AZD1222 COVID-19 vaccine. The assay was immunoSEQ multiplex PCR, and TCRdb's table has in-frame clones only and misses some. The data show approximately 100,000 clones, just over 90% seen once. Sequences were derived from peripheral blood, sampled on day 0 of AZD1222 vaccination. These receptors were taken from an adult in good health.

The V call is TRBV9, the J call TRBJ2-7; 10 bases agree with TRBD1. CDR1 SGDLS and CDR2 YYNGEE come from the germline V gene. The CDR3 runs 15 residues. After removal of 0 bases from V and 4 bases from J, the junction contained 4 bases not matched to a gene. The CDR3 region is CASSVAGTGEYEQYF. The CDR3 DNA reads TGTGCCAGCAGCGTAGCCGGGACAGGGGAATACGAGCAGTACTTC.

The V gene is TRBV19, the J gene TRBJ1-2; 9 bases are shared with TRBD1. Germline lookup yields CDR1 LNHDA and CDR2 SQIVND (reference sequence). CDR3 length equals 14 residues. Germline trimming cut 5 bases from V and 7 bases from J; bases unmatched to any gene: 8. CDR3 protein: CASSAGDRDFGYTF. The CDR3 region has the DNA TGTGCCAGTAGTGCAGGGGACAGGGACTTTGGCTACACCTTC.

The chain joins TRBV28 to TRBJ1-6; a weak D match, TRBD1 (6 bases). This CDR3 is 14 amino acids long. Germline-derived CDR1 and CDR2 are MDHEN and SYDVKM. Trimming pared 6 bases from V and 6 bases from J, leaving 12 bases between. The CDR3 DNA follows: TGTGCCAGCAGGCCAGGGGTATCTAATTCACCCCTCCACTTT. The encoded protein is CASRPGVSNSPLHF.

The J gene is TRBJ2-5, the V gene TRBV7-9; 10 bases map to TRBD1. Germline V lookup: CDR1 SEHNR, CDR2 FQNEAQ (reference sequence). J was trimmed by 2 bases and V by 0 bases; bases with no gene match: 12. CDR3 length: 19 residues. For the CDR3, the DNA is TGTGCCAGCAGCTTAGCTTTCCGGGACAGGGGACATACTCAAGAGACCCAGTACTTC. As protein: CASSLAFRDRGHTQETQYF.

The CDR3 nucleotides are TGCGCCAGCAGCCAACTCGCAGGGGCAGGCGGCACTGAAGCTTTCTTT. Its protein is CASSQLAGAGGTEAFF. V gene TRBV4-1 combines with J gene TRBJ1-1, with D possibly being TRBD1 (6 bases). V was trimmed by 2 bases and J by 4 bases, leaving 17 bases between them. The CDR3 runs 16 residues. Germline CDR1 MGHRA, CDR2 YSYEKL.

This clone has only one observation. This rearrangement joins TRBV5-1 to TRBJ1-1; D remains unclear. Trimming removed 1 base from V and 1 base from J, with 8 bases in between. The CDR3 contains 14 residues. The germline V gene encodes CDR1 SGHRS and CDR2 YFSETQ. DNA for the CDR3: TGCGCCAGCAGCTTGATCGTAGGGAACACTGAAGCTTTCTTT. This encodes CASSLIVGNTEAFF.

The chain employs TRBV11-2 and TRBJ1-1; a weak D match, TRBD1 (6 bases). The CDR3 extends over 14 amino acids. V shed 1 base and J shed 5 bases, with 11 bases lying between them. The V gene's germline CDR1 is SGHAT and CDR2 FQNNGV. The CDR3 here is CASSLGAGVTEAFF. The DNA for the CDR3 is TGTGCCAGCAGCTTAGGTGCAGGGGTTACTGAAGCTTTCTTT.

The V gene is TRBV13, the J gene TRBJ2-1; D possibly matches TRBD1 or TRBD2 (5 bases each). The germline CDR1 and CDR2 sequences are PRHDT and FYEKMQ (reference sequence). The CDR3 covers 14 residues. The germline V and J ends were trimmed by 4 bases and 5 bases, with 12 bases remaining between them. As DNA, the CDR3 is TGTGCCAGCAGCTCAAGGGACGGGAACAATGAGCAGTTCTTC. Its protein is CASSSRDGNNEQFF.

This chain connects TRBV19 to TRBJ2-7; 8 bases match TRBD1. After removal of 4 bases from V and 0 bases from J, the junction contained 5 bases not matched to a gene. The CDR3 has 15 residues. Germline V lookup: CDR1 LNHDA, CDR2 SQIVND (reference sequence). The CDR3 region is CASSNRDRSSYEQYF. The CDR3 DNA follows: TGTGCCAGTAGTAACCGGGACAGGAGCTCCTACGAGCAGTACTTC. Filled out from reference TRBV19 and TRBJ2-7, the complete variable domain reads DGGITQSPKYLFRKEGQNVTLSCEQNLNHDAMYWYRQDPGQGLRLIYYSQIVNDFQKGDIAEGYSVSREKKESFPLTVTSAQKNPTAFYLCASSNRDRSSYEQYFGPGTRLTVT.

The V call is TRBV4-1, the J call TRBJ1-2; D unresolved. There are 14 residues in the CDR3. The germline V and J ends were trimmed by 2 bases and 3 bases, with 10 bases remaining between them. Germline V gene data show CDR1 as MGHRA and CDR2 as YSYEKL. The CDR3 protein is CASSQHREYYGYTF. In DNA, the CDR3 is TGCGCCAGCAGCCAACATAGGGAGTACTATGGCTACACCTTC.